The 27 T cell receptor beta chains given below trace back to one sample, sequenced in a study of T cell responses to AZD1222 COVID-19 vaccine. Assay: immunoSEQ multiplex PCR; the TCRdb copy retains only in-frame clones and omits some. The table lists some 150,000 clones, 92% of them singletons. The sample here was peripheral blood, taken 28 days after the second AZD1222 dose. The source is an adult who received the AZD1222 COVID-19 vaccine.

This chain joins TRBV5-1 and TRBJ2-2; no reliable D call. V lost 0 bases to trimming and J lost 2 bases, with 8 bases between them. Germline assignment: CDR1 SGHRS and CDR2 YFSETQ. The CDR3 runs 15 residues. CDR3 sequence reads: CASSLDPPNTGELFF. The CDR3 DNA reads TGCGCCAGCAGCTTGGACCCCCCTAACACCGGGGAGCTGTTTTTT.

This sequence joins TRBV19 and TRBJ1-6, with D possibly being TRBD1 (6 bases). The CDR3 totals 15 residues. The germline V and J ends were trimmed by 4 bases and 9 bases, with 16 bases remaining between them. Germline V lookup: CDR1 LNHDA, CDR2 SQIVND (reference sequence). The CDR3 loop is CASSTRDTRRSPLHF. CDR3 nucleotides: TGTGCCAGTAGTACTCGGGACACTAGGCGTTCACCCCTCCACTTT.

The chain uses TRBV4-1 and TRBJ2-1; D is perhaps TRBD1 (6 bases). This CDR3 has 13 amino acids. Germline CDR1 MGHRA, CDR2 YSYEKL. The V end was cut by 4 bases, the J end by 5 bases, with 9 bases between. CDR3 protein: CASSLKGDNEQFF. CDR3 DNA: TGCGCCAGCAGCCTAAAGGGGGACAATGAGCAGTTCTTC.

The CDR3 spells CASSPTSGGLHEQYF. The CDR3 bases are TGTGCCAGCAGCCCGACTAGCGGGGGCCTCCACGAGCAGTACTTC. The rearrangement joins TRBV11-3 to TRBJ2-7, with 12 bases that match TRBD2. Germline CDR1 SGHNT, CDR2 YENEEA. With 5 bases clipped from V and 5 bases from J, the junction kept 7 bases outside the gene matches. CDR3 length equals 15 residues.

This chain connects TRBV18 to TRBJ1-5; TRBD1 agrees at 11 bases. The CDR3 is made up of 18 amino acids. Germline V lookup: CDR1 KGHSH, CDR2 LQKENI. V gave up 1 base and J gave up 5 bases; unmatched junction bases: 10. The CDR3 nucleotides are TGTGCCAGCTCACCACGAGGAGGGGGGACAGGGGGTTATCAGCCCCAGCATTTT. Its protein product is CASSPRGGGTGGYQPQHF.

The V gene is TRBV28, the J gene TRBJ1-2; TRBD1 aligns across 7 bases. V lost 8 bases, J lost 7 bases, and 16 bases stayed unmatched. CDR1 MDHEN and CDR2 SYDVKM come from the germline V gene. There are 15 residues in the CDR3. The CDR3 bases are TGTGCCAGCGGTGGGATCTCGACAGGGAGAGTTGGCTACACCTTC. Translation gives CASGGISTGRVGYTF.

This chain connects TRBV15 to TRBJ2-7, with D possibly matching TRBD2 (5 bases). The length of the CDR3 is 14 residues. Germline CDR1 is LNHNV and CDR2 is YYDKDF (reference sequence). V was shortened by 4 bases and J by 3 bases, with 13 bases between the two germline ends. As DNA, the CDR3 is TGTGCCACCAGCACGGGGTCCCTGGTCTACGAGCAGTACTTC. This encodes CATSTGSLVYEQYF. The full variable domain, its missing parts supplied by reference TRBV15 and TRBJ2-7, is DAMVIQNPRYQVTQFGKPVTLSCSQTLNHNVMYWYQQKSSQAPKLLFHYYDKDFNNEADTPDNFQSRRPNTSFCFLDIRSPGLGDTAMYLCATSTGSLVYEQYFGPGTRLTVT.

The V gene is TRBV6-2 or TRBV6-3, the J gene TRBJ1-5; D not certain. The V and J ends lost 6 bases and 0 bases respectively, with 9 bases between them. Looked up from germline, CDR1 is MNHEY and CDR2 is SVGEGT. This CDR3 comprises 14 residues. Written as DNA, the CDR3 is TGTGCCAGCAGCTTGAAAGGTAGCAATCAGCCCCAGCATTTT. Protein: CASSLKGSNQPQHF.

The rearrangement joins TRBV14 to TRBJ2-3; possibly TRBD1 for D (6 bases). The CDR3 is 15 residues long. Germline V CDR1 and CDR2: SGHDN, FVKESK. V lost 0 bases, J lost 4 bases, and 11 bases lay in between. The CDR3 bases are TGTGCCAGCAGCCAAGACGGGACAAGAGCAGATACGCAGTATTTT. Translating it yields CASSQDGTRADTQYF.

The chain uses TRBV28 and TRBJ2-7, with D possibly matching TRBD1 (5 bases). Trimming removed 4 bases at V and 0 bases at J, with 16 bases between. This CDR3 spans 16 amino acids. CDR1 is MDHEN, CDR2 SYDVKM, per germline. The DNA of the CDR3 is TGTGCCAGCAGTTGGGGCCAGTCTTCACTCTCCTACGAGCAGTACTTC. Its protein is CASSWGQSSLSYEQYF.

The gene calls are TRBV15 and TRBJ1-4; D is perhaps TRBD1 (5 bases). The length of the CDR3 is 17 residues. The ends were cut back, 0 bases at V and 8 bases at J, with 19 bases in the middle. Germline CDR1 is LNHNV and CDR2 is YYDKDF (reference sequence). The CDR3 loop is CATSRDRWRGVKEKLFF. Written as DNA, the CDR3 is TGTGCCACCAGCAGAGATCGGTGGAGGGGAGTGAAAGAAAAACTGTTTTTT.

The chain employs TRBV5-4 and TRBJ2-7; D is tentatively TRBD1 or TRBD2 (5 bases each). CDR1 SGHNT and CDR2 YYREEE come from the germline V gene (reference sequence). CDR3 size: 16 residues. The V end was cut by 2 bases, the J end by 3 bases, with 18 bases between. For the CDR3, the DNA is TGTGCCAGCAGCTTCGGGGCCTCGTTCCTAAGCTACGAGCAGTACTTC. It encodes CASSFGASFLSYEQYF.

In its sample, this clone was seen a few times. The chain recombines TRBV29-1 with TRBJ1-1, with 10 bases aligning to TRBD1. The CDR3 contains 16 residues. CDR1 is SQVTM, CDR2 ANQGSEA, per germline. Trimming removed 0 bases from V and 4 bases from J; junction bases left unmatched: 8. CDR3 protein: CSVEDPGGQGTTEAFF. CDR3 in DNA: TGCAGCGTTGAAGACCCGGGGGGACAGGGGACCACTGAAGCTTTCTTT. The variable domain in full, with the rest retrieved from reference TRBV29-1 and TRBJ1-1, is SAVISQKPSRDICQRGTSLTIQCQVDSQVTMMFWYRQQPGQSLTLIATANQGSEATYESGFVIDKFPISRPNLTFSTLTVSNMSPEDSSIYLCSVEDPGGQGTTEAFFGQGTRLTVV.

The J gene is TRBJ2-7, the V gene TRBV29-1, with a weak D call TRBD1 (6 bases). The germline V gene has CDR1 SQVTM and CDR2 ANQGSEA. V lost 3 bases and J lost 4, with 10 bases in between. This CDR3 is built from 12 residues. The CDR3: CSVDGRGYEQYF. The CDR3, as DNA: TGCAGCGTTGATGGCAGGGGTTACGAGCAGTACTTC.

The chain is built from TRBV7-2 and TRBJ1-1, with D perhaps matching TRBD1 (5 bases). With 2 bases removed from V and 4 bases from J, the gap between germline ends came to 17 bases. The germline V gene encodes CDR1 SGHTA and CDR2 FQGNSA. The CDR3 extends over 16 amino acids. The CDR3 sequence: CASSLYPVGGSTEAFF. The CDR3 DNA is TGTGCCAGCAGCTTATACCCAGTCGGGGGAAGCACTGAAGCTTTCTTT. Filled out from reference TRBV7-2 and TRBJ1-1, the complete variable domain reads GAGVSQSPSNKVTEKGKDVELRCDPISGHTALYWYRQSLGQGLEFLIYFQGNSAPDKSGLPSDRFSAERTGGSVSTLTIQRTQQEDSAVYLCASSLYPVGGSTEAFFGQGTRLTVV.

This sequence joins TRBV9 and TRBJ1-2; D perhaps matches TRBD1 (6 bases). Trimming shortened V by 5 bases and J by 7 bases, and 15 bases separated the two germline ends. CDR1 is SGDLS, CDR2 YYNGEE, per germline. CDR3 length equals 13 residues. The CDR3: CASSDTGSGGYTF. The CDR3 DNA is TGTGCCAGCAGTGATACAGGGTCGGGTGGCTACACCTTC.

The chain combines TRBV7-9 with TRBJ2-7; D remains ambiguous. The germline V and J ends were trimmed by 5 bases and 4 bases, with 9 bases remaining between them. Germline assignment: CDR1 SEHNR and CDR2 FQNEAQ (reference sequence). CDR3 length equals 12 residues. CDR3 loop: CASSIPPYEQYF. In DNA form, the CDR3 reads TGTGCCAGCAGCATCCCGCCTTACGAGCAGTACTTC.

The sample holds one count of this clone. V and J are TRBV18 and TRBJ1-5, with D possibly being TRBD1 (5 bases). CDR3 size: 13 residues. Germline CDR1 reads KGHSH; CDR2 reads LQKENI. V shed 5 bases and J shed 7 bases, with 12 bases lying between them. The CDR3 DNA reads as TGTGCCAGCTCAGACGGGCGGGACCAGCCCCAGCATTTT. It encodes CASSDGRDQPQHF. The complete variable domain, with remaining parts taken from reference TRBV18 and TRBJ1-5, reads NAGVMQNPRHLVRRRGQEARLRCSPMKGHSHVYWYRQLPEEGLKFMVYLQKENIIDESGMPKERFSAEFPKEGPSILRIQQVVRGDSAAYFCASSDGRDQPQHFGDGTRLSIL.

The rearrangement joins TRBV11-1 to TRBJ1-5; no reliable D call. Trimming stripped 5 bases from V and 4 bases from J, with 9 bases between. Germline CDR1 is SGHAT and CDR2 is FQDESV (reference sequence). The length of the CDR3 is 13 residues. CDR3 DNA: TGTGCCAGCAGCCGGAGTGGGAATCAGCCCCAGCATTTT. It is translated as CASSRSGNQPQHF.

The rearrangement uses TRBV29-1 and TRBJ1-1; no firm D call. This CDR3 region has 10 residues. The V and J ends lost 6 bases and 1 base respectively, with 3 bases between them. CDR1 is SQVTM, CDR2 ANQGSEA, per germline. The CDR3 DNA reads TGCAGCGTGTGGAACACTGAAGCTTTCTTT. Translating gives CSVWNTEAFF.

The chain joins TRBV9 to TRBJ2-2; 9 nucleotides agree with TRBD1. J gave up 6 bases and V 3 bases, and 18 bases lay outside the gene matches. The CDR3 contains 19 residues. The germline V gene encodes CDR1 SGDLS and CDR2 YYNGEE. The CDR3 region has the DNA TGTGCCAGCAGCGGGACAGGGGCGTTAGCGGACAGGATTTCCGGGGAGCTGTTTTTT. This encodes CASSGTGALADRISGELFF. The complete variable domain, with remaining parts taken from reference TRBV9 and TRBJ2-2, reads DSGVTQTPKHLITATGQRVTLRCSPRSGDLSVYWYQQSLDQGLQFLIQYYNGEERAKGNILERFSAQQFPDLHSELNLSSLELGDSALYFCASSGTGALADRISGELFFGEGSRLTVL.

This clone turned up a few times. This CDR3 reads CATNTHPWTSGKETQYF. The CDR3, as DNA: TGTGCCACCAACACACACCCCTGGACTAGCGGGAAAGAGACCCAGTACTTC. The chain is built from TRBV15 and TRBJ2-5; 12 bases are shared with TRBD2. CDR3 length: 17 amino acids. The V gene end was trimmed by 7 bases and the J gene end by 3 bases; junction bases not matched to a gene: 12. The germline gives CDR1 LNHNV, CDR2 YYDKDF (reference sequence).

The CDR3 protein is CASSVRLNTEAFF. CDR3 nucleotides: TGCGCCAGCAGTGTGAGACTGAACACTGAAGCTTTCTTT. The chain employs TRBV10-1 and TRBJ1-1; no firm D call. Trimming took 4 bases from V and 0 from J, leaving 6 bases between them. CDR1 and CDR2 (germline): WNHNN, SYGVQD (reference sequence). The CDR3 runs 13 residues.

V is TRBV24-1 and J is TRBJ1-2; D is ambiguous. Trimming shortened V by 6 bases and J by 1 base, and 11 bases separated the two germline ends. Germline values: CDR1 KGHDR, CDR2 SFDVKD. The CDR3 totals 14 residues. For the CDR3, the DNA is TGTGCCACCAGTCCTTGGACCCGTAACTATGGCTACACCTTC. As protein: CATSPWTRNYGYTF.

This chain joins TRBV14 and TRBJ2-7, with 9 bases lining up with TRBD1. V gave up 4 bases and J gave up 3 bases; unmatched junction bases: 1. Germline V gene sequence: CDR1 SGHDN, CDR2 FVKESK. CDR3 length: 13 residues. The DNA of the CDR3 is TGTGCCAGCAGCCTGACAGGGGGCTACGAGCAGTACTTC. As protein: CASSLTGGYEQYF.

The chain employs TRBV2 and TRBJ1-2, with D hard to call. The CDR3 totals 15 residues. The V gene's germline CDR1 is SNHLY and CDR2 FYNNEI. The V end was cut by 5 bases, the J end by 1 base, with 14 bases between. The CDR3 sequence is CASSFIDGYNYGYTF. The CDR3 nucleotides are TGTGCCAGCAGTTTTATCGACGGGTATAACTATGGCTACACCTTC.

The CDR3 is CASRPEAAGNTIYF. The DNA for the CDR3 is TGCGCCAGCAGACCGGAGGCAGCTGGAAACACCATATATTTT. This chain uses TRBV5-1 with TRBJ1-3; no firm D call. The CDR3 extends over 14 amino acids. V shed 5 bases and J shed 2 bases, with 11 bases lying between them. The germline CDR1 and CDR2 sequences are SGHRS and YFSETQ. Looking up the rest from reference TRBV5-1 and TRBJ1-3 gives the full variable domain: KAGVTQTPRYLIKTRGQQVTLSCSPISGHRSVSWYQQTPGQGLQFLFEYFSETQRNKGNFPGRFSGRQFSNSRSEMNVSTLELGDSALYLCASRPEAAGNTIYFGEGSWLTVV.